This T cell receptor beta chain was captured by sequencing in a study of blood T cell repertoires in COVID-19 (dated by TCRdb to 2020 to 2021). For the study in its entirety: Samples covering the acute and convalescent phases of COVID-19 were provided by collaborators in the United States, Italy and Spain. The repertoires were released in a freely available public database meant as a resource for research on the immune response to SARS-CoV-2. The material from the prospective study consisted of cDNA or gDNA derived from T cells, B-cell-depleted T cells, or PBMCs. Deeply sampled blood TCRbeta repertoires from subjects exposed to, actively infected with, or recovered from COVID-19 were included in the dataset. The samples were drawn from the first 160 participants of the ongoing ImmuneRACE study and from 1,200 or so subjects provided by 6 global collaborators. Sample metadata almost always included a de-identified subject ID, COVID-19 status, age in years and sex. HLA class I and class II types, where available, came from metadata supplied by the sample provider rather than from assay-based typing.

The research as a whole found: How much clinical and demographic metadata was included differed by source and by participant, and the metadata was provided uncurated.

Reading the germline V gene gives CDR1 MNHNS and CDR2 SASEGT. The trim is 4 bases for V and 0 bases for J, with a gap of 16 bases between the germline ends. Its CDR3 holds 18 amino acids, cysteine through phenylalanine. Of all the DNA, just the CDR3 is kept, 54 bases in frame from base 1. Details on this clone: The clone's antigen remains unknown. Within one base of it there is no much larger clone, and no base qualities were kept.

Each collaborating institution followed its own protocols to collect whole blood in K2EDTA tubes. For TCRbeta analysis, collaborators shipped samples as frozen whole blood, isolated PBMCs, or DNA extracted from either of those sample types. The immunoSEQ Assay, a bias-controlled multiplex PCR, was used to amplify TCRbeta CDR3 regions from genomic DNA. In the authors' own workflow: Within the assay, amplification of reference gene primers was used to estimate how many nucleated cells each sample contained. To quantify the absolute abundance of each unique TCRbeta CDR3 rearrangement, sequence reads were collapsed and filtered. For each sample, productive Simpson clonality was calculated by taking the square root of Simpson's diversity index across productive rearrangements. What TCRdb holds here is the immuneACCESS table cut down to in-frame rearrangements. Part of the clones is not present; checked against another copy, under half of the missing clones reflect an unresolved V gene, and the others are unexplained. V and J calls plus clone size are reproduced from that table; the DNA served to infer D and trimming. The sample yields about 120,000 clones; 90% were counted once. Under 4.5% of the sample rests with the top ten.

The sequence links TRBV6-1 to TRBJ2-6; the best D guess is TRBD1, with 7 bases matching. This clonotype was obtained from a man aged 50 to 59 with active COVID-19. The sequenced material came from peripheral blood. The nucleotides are TGTGCCAGCAGTGCCGGGCAGGGGGGCCTCTCTGGGGCCAACGTCCTGACTTTC. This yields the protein CASSAGQGGLSGANVLTF.